This T cell receptor (beta chain) originates from a study of OX40 agonist ivuxolimab in advanced cancers. About the research overall: Six ivuxolimab dose levels, 0.01 to 10 mg/kg, were given intravenously every 2 weeks. Eligibility rules accepted prior anti-PD-1, anti-PD-L1 or anti-CTLA-4 therapy, and 30% to 40% had some.

The data were produced by immunoSEQ multiplex PCR, yet TCRdb's version contains in-frame clones alone and is incomplete. There are more than 50,000 clones in the sample; around 88% occur only once, and 9.5% to 15% lies in the top ten. V shed 0 bases and J shed 6 bases, with 10 bases lying between them. The CDR3 is 14 residues long. Germline values: CDR1 SGHDT, CDR2 YYEEEE. Study-level results: Individuals who were partial responders at 0.1-3.0 mg/kg had clonal expansion that ranked among the lowest. Expanded peripheral T cells had an undetermined antigen specificity.

As to this clone: Its antigen is not identified.

The V and J genes are TRBV5-6 and TRBJ2-1; D ambiguous. The clonotype was recovered from an adult with an advanced solid tumor such as melanoma, head and neck, liver or kidney cancer. This specimen was CD4+ or CD8+ T cells sorted from blood, taken in a trial of the OX40 agonist ivuxolimab. CDR3 loop: CASSLVRMSNEQFF. CDR3 DNA: TGTGCCAGCAGCTTGGTCCGGATGTCCAATGAGCAGTTCTTC.